Included here is one T cell receptor (beta chain) sequence, with context. The data are from a study of shared clonotypes between healthy human individuals. Cells designated naive CD8 were CD45RO-negative and were positively selected for CCR7, with terminally differentiated effector memory CD45RA+ cells excluded. Free of recent acute infections or vaccinations, the donors were healthy HIV-negative adults. Assay execution proceeded at the deep level. Replicate PCRs run on sorted subsets employed 200 to 250 ng DNA, approximately 30,000 T cell genomes. Clones were sequenced by immunoSEQ multiplex PCR, and TCRdb holds only the in-frame ones, with some missing. The table has 1.5 million to 2.5 million clones, over 85% seen once. The junction had 8 bases not matched to a gene; V was cut back by 0 bases and J by 0 bases. Looked up from germline, CDR1 is LGHNA and CDR2 is YSLEER. CDR3 length: 17 residues.

The TCR comes from a young man in good health. The sample taken for sequencing was naive CD8+ T cells sorted from blood. V and J are TRBV4-3 and TRBJ2-7; the match to TRBD2 covers 7 bases. The CDR3 loop is CASSQDLGEGISYEQYF. CDR3 nucleotides: TGCGCCAGCAGCCAAGATCTGGGGGAGGGGATCTCCTACGAGCAGTACTTC.